What follows are 17 T cell receptor beta chains derived from one specimen sequenced in a study of response to subunit inactivated influenza vaccine (dated by TCRdb to the late 2010s). The library was prepared using RT-PCR. Sequenced on an Illumina HiSeq 2500. Using fastp at Q25 and MiXCR, TCRdb reprocessed the public reads and kept productive beta chains. Rows with one shared CDR3 protein collapse into an entry with the most common genes and DNA. This sample gives over 300,000 distinct CDR3 sequences in total; just over 20% of them show up just once. Clones ranked in the top ten supply roughly a tenth of the sample. The sample here was PBMCs from blood, taken less than 22 months after vaccination. The receptors shown here come from a man aged 50 to 69 who received an inactivated influenza vaccine. Donor details come from another sample of the same person, matched by shared clones.

This clonotype showed up just a few times. This chain connects TRBV12-3 or TRBV12-4 to TRBJ2-7; 10 nucleotides line up with TRBD2. Unmatched junction bases numbered 9, after V lost 6 bases and J lost 4 bases. The CDR3 covers 15 residues. CDR3 coding DNA: TGTGCCAGCAGCAACCCTAGCGGGGGTGATTACGAGCAGTACTTC. Its translation: CASSNPSGGDYEQYF.

The chain recombines TRBV14 with TRBJ2-3; the D is unclear. The ends were cut back, 0 bases at V and 11 bases at J, with 15 bases in the middle. Per the germline V gene, CDR1 is SGHDN and CDR2 is FVKESK. The CDR3 covers 14 residues. As DNA, the CDR3 is TGTGCCAGCAGCCAAGATTGGGCTTCACCCCAGCAGTATTTT. It is translated as CASSQDWASPQQYF.

The CDR3 reads CASSRSFGALGQGASGETQYF. The CDR3 DNA reads as TGTGCCAGCAGCCGATCGTTTGGGGCCCTAGGACAGGGGGCTTCGGGGGAGACCCAGTACTTC. The chain uses TRBV7-6 and TRBJ2-5, with TRBD1 matching 11 bases. CDR1 is SGHVS, CDR2 FNYEAQ, per germline. Trimming at V came to 5 bases and at J to 5 bases, leaving 25 bases not matched to a gene. This CDR3 is built from 21 residues.

The chain is built from TRBV5-1 and TRBJ1-1, with a possible D match to TRBD1 (5 bases). The CDR3 sequence is 15 residues long. Germline V CDR1 and CDR2: SGHRS, YFSETQ. The V gene lost 0 bases and the J gene lost 3 bases, with 12 bases spanning the gap. The CDR3 is CASSLDGREYTEAFF. The CDR3 bases are TGCGCCAGCAGCTTGGACGGCAGGGAATACACTGAAGCTTTCTTT.

This chain links TRBV12-3 or TRBV12-4 with TRBJ2-5; D is tentatively TRBD1 or TRBD2 (5 bases each). This CDR3 region has 14 residues. Trimming shortened V by 7 bases and J by 2 bases, and 14 bases separated the two germline ends. The CDR3 nucleotides read TGTGCCAGCACCTTCTCTGGGGGTCAAGAGACCCAGTACTTC. Its translation: CASTFSGGQETQYF.

This clonotype turned up a few times. V is TRBV12-3 or TRBV12-4 and J is TRBJ1-6, with D uncertain. Trimming stripped 7 bases from V and 13 bases from J, with 14 bases between. This CDR3 is built from 12 residues. CDR3: CASTPGAAPLHF. In DNA form, the CDR3 reads TGTGCCAGCACTCCGGGCGCCGCCCCCCTCCACTTT.

As to this clonotype: This may come from a read error, since a much larger clone is one base off. This chain uses TRBV7-8 with TRBJ1-3, with D tentatively TRBD1 (5 bases). This CDR3 has 17 amino acids. The V and J ends lost 6 bases and 0 bases respectively, with 18 bases between them. Germline CDR1 and CDR2: SGHVS and FQNEAQ. CDR3 bases: TGTGCCAGCAGGCCTGGGTCCGGGGGAGGCTCTGGAAACACCATATATTTT. The encoded protein is CASRPGSGGGSGNTIYF.

This clonotype was detected a few times. The J gene is TRBJ1-1, the V gene TRBV18; D is unclear. The V gene lost 8 bases and the J gene lost 2 bases, with 12 bases spanning the gap. This CDR3 is built from 13 residues. Per germline, CDR1 KGHSH and CDR2 LQKENI. This CDR3 is CASKDGRNTEAFF. CDR3 bases: TGTGCCAGCAAGGACGGGCGAAACACTGAAGCTTTCTTT.

This clonotype was counted a single time. V gene TRBV28 combines with J gene TRBJ1-4; D is ambiguous. This CDR3 spans 14 amino acids. V was trimmed by 5 bases and J by 6 bases, leaving 13 bases between them. CDR1 and CDR2 from the germline V gene are MDHEN and SYDVKM. CDR3 nucleotides: TGTGCCAGCAGTCAGACGGCGATTGATGAAAAACTGTTTTTT. It yields the protein CASSQTAIDEKLFF.

In DNA, the CDR3 is TGTGCCACCTTAGCGGGAGTGAACACAGATACGCAGTATTTT. It codes for CATLAGVNTDTQYF. V usage is TRBV7-2 and J usage is TRBJ2-3, with TRBD2 matching 9 bases. The germline V gene has CDR1 SGHTA and CDR2 FQGNSA. The CDR3 contains 14 residues. V gave up 10 bases and J gave up 2 bases; unmatched junction bases: 7.

This clonotype has a handful of counts. The rearrangement joins TRBV12-3 or TRBV12-4 to TRBJ1-1; 7 nucleotides align to TRBD1. The trim removed 7 bases at V and 4 bases at J, leaving 9 bases unmatched. The CDR3 sequence is 14 residues long. For the CDR3, the DNA is TGTGCCAGCATGAGGGACAGTCTCGGCACTGAAGCTTTCTTT. Protein product: CASMRDSLGTEAFF.

In this sample, this clonotype turned up a few times. The chain joins TRBV2 to TRBJ2-1, with 15 bases aligning to TRBD2. The V and J ends lost 5 bases and 0 bases, in that order; junction bases with no gene match: 5. Germline CDR1 reads SNHLY; CDR2 reads FYNNEI. CDR3 length: 18 amino acids. In nucleotides, the CDR3 is TGTGCCAGCAGTAGGACTAGCGGGGGGGAGAGCTCCTACAATGAGCAGTTCTTC. It is translated as CASSRTSGGESSYNEQFF. Full variable domain (missing parts from reference TRBV2 and TRBJ2-1): EPEVTQTPSHQVTQMGQEVILRCVPISNHLYFYWYRQILGQKVEFLVSFYNNEISEKSEIFDDQFSVERPDGSNFTLKIRSTKLEDSAMYFCASSRTSGGESSYNEQFFGPGTRLTVL.

The sample holds many counts of this clonotype. The chain recombines TRBV28 with TRBJ1-6, with D perhaps TRBD1 (5 bases). This CDR3 has 13 amino acids. Germline CDR1 reads MDHEN; CDR2 reads SYDVKM. V gave up 3 bases and J gave up 10 bases, with 10 bases separating them. Here the CDR3 reads CASSLSGLSPLHF. In DNA form, the CDR3 reads TGTGCCAGCAGTTTGTCGGGGCTGTCACCCCTCCACTTT.

A few counts support this clonotype. The chain links TRBV5-1 to TRBJ2-7; D perhaps matches TRBD2 (5 bases). The V gene lost 0 bases and the J gene lost 0 bases, with 7 bases spanning the gap. Germline V lookup: CDR1 SGHRS, CDR2 YFSETQ. The CDR3 length is 14 residues. The CDR3 here is CASSLGRNSYEQYF. For the CDR3, the DNA is TGCGCCAGCAGCTTGGGGAGGAACTCCTACGAGCAGTACTTC.

The V gene is TRBV12-3 or TRBV12-4, the J gene TRBJ2-1; 12 nucleotides match TRBD2. The CDR3 consists of 16 residues. Trimming at V came to 5 bases and at J to 6 bases, leaving 8 bases not matched to a gene. The CDR3 DNA sequence: TGTGCCAGCAGTGCCCAACTAGCGGGGGGCTTCAATGAGCAGTTCTTC. Translating gives CASSAQLAGGFNEQFF.

This clonotype appeared a few times. This chain connects TRBV7-2 to TRBJ2-7; D is uncertain. The CDR3 consists of 13 residues. In germline, CDR1 is SGHTA, CDR2 FQGNSA. V lost 5 bases and J lost 2, with 10 bases in between. CDR3 DNA sequence: TGTGCCAGCAGCCTTACCCAGGCCTACGAGCAGTACTTC. Translation: CASSLTQAYEQYF.

The J gene is TRBJ2-7, the V gene TRBV4-3, with TRBD2 as a possible D gene (6 bases). The germline gives CDR1 LGHNA, CDR2 YSLEER. The V and J ends lost 2 bases and 7 bases respectively, with 15 bases between them. This CDR3 contains 14 residues. DNA of the CDR3: TGCGCCAGCAGCCAACTAAATCGGGAGTTTGAGCAGTACTTC. The encoded protein is CASSQLNREFEQYF.